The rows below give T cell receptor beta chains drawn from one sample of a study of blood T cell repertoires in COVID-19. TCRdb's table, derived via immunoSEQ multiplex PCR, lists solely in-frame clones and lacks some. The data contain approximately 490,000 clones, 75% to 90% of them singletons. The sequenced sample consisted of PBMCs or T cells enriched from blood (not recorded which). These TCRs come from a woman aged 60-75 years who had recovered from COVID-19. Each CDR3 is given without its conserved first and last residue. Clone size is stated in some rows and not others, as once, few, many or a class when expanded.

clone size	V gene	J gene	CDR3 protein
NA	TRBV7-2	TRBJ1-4	ASSLGSRQSLI
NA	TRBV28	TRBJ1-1	ASRLTGSWNTEAF
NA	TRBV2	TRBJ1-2	ASSAQANYGYT
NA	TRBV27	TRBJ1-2	ASLGGYGGYT
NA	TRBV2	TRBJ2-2	ASTLGTLGGGELF
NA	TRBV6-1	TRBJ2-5	ASSEVRLTQY
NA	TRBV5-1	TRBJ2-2	ASTGTLNTGELF
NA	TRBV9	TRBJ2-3	ASSVAGILTDTQY
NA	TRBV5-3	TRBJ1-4	ARSPDRGRTNEKLF
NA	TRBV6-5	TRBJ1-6	ASRFRGNSPLH
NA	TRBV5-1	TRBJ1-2	ASSLGRGIGGYGYT
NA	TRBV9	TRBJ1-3	ASSVDPTGRDNTIY
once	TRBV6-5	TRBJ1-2	ASSPGTGNYGYT
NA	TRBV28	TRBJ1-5	ASRSSGTGGTQPQH
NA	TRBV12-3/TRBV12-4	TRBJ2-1	ASTDGDKAF
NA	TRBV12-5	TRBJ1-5	ASAPPGQGRNQPQH
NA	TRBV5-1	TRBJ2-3	ASSLAGGAGDTQY
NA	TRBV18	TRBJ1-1	ASSPDREAF
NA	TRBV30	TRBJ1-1	ASTGGLGTEAF
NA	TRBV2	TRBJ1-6	ASSEWDSGSPLH
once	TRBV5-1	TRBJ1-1	ASSLGDTYTEAF
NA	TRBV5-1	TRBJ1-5	ASSWDSQNQPQH
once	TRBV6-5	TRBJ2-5	ASGRGTQETQY
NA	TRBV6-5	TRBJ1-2	ASSYRQGYGYT
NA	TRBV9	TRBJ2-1	ASSVAPGDRANEQF
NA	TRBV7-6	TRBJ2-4	ASSLEGTGLAKNIQY
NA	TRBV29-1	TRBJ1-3	SVVLSGNTIY
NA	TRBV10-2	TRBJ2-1	ASRPPAVASYNEQF
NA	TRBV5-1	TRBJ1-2	ASSLAIFAPGGGGYT
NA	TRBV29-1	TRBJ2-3	SVPRTSGGSDTQY
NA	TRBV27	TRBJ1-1	ASSFGDRPRTEAF
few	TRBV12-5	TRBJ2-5	ASGLVISGAHETQY
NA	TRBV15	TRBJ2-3	ATRTSGATDTQY